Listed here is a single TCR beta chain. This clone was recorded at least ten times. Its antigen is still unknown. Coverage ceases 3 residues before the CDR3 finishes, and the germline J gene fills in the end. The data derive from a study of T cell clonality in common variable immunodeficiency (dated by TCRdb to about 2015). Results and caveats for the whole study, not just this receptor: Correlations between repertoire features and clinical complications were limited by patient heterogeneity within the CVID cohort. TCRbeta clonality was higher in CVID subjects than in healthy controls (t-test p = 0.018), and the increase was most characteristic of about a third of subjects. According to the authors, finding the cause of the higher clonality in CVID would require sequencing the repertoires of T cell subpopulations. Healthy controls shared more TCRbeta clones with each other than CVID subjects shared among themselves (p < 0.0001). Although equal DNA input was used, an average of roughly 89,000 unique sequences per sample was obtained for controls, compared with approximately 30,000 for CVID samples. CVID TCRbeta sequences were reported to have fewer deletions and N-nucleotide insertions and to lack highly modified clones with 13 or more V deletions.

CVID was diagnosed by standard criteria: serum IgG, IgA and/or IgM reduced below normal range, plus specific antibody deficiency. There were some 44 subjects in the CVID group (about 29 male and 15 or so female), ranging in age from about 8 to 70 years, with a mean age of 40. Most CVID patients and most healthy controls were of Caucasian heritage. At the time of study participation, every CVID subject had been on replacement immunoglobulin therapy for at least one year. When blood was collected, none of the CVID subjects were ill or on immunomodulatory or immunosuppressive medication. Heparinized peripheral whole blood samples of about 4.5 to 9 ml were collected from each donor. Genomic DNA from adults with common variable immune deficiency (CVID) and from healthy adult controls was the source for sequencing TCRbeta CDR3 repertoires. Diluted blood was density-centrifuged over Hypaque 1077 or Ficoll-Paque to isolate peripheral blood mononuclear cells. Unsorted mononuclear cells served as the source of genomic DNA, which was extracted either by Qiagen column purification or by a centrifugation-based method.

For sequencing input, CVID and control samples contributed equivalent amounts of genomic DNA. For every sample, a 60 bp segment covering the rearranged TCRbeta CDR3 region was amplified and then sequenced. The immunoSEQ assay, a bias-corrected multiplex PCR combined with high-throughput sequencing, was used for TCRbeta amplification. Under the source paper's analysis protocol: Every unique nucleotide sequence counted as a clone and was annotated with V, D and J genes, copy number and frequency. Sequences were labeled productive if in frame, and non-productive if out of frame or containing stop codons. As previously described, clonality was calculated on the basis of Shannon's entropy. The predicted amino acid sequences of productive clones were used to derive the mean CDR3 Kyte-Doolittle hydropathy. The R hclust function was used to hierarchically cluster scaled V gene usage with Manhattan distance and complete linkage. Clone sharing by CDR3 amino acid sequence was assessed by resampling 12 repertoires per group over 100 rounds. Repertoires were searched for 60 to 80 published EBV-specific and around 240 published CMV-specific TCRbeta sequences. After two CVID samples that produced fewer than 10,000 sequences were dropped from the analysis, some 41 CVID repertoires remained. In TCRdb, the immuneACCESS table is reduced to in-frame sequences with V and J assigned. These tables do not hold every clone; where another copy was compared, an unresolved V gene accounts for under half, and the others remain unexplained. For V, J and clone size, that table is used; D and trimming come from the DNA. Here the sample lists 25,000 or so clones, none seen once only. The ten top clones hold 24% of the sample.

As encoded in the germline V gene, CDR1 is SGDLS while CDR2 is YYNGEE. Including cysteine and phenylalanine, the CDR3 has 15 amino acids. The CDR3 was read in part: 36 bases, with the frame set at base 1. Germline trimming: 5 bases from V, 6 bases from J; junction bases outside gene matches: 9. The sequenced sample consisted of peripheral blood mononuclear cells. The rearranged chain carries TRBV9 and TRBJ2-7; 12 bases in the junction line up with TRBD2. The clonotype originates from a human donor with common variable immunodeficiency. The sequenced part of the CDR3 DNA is TGTGCCAGCAGTCCTCTAGCGGGAGGGCCGGGCGAG. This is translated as CASSPLAGGPGE. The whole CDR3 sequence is CASSPLAGGPGEQYF.